The present T cell receptor beta chain was sequenced within a study of PD-1 blockade in classical Hodgkin lymphoma. Study-wide context: Patients were dosed intravenously with nivolumab at 3 mg/kg every 2 weeks. Study outcomes and limitations: Relapsed/refractory patients reportedly had lower baseline diversity than newly diagnosed patients.

Patients all relapsed after autologous stem cell transplantation, and there was variation in brentuximab vedotin exposure. With regard to this clone: The target antigen is unknown.

TCRdb's table, derived via immunoSEQ multiplex PCR, lists solely in-frame clones and lacks some. The profile shows roughly 15,000 clones, roughly 77% of them singletons. Material: peripheral blood mononuclear cells (PBMCs), obtained at baseline. The sequence was collected from a human donor with classical Hodgkin lymphoma.

The chain's CDR3 is CASSGGTSGDFSTDTQYF. The DNA for the CDR3 is TGTGCCAGTAGTGGCGGGACTAGCGGGGACTTTAGCACAGATACGCAGTATTTT. The rearrangement uses TRBV19 and TRBJ2-3; 13 positions agree with TRBD2. The trim removed 5 bases at V and 0 bases at J, leaving 8 bases unmatched. This CDR3 spans 18 amino acids. Germline-derived CDR1 and CDR2 are LNHDA and SQIVND (reference sequence).